The 11 T cell receptor beta chains presented below share a single source sample, sequenced in a study of T cell responses to AZD1222 COVID-19 vaccine. Produced via immunoSEQ multiplex PCR; TCRdb's table is partial and in-frame only. This sample has over 75,000 clones, with roughly 90% found just once. The starting material was peripheral blood, obtained on day 0 of AZD1222 vaccination. The receptors here all came from an adult in good health.

This chain links TRBV28 with TRBJ2-7; 7 bases line up with TRBD1. The CDR3 runs to 12 residues. The ends lost 7 bases at V and 6 bases at J; junction bases unmatched: 6. CDR1 MDHEN and CDR2 SYDVKM come from the germline V gene. The CDR3 here is CASNSDRAEQYF. CDR3 nucleotides: TGTGCCAGCAACTCAGACAGGGCCGAGCAGTACTTC. Looking up the rest from reference TRBV28 and TRBJ2-7 gives the full variable domain: DVKVTQSSRYLVKRTGEKVFLECVQDMDHENMFWYRQDPGLGLRLIYFSYDVKMKEKGDIPEGYSVSREKKERFSLILESASTNQTSMYLCASNSDRAEQYFGPGTRLTVT.

The chain has TRBV24-1 and TRBJ1-2; D may be TRBD1 (5 bases). Germline values: CDR1 KGHDR, CDR2 SFDVKD. CDR3 length: 13 residues. Trimming left V 3 bases short and J 6 bases short, with 10 bases between. The CDR3 sequence: CATSDLTANGYTF. CDR3 bases: TGTGCCACCAGTGATCTGACAGCGAATGGCTACACCTTC.

Note on this clone: Other DNA sequences in the sample encode the same CDR3. The V and J genes are TRBV27 and TRBJ1-1; D remains unclear. Germline CDR1 is MNHEY and CDR2 is SMNVEV (reference sequence). This CDR3 is built from 13 residues. The germline V and J ends were trimmed by 5 bases and 8 bases, with 15 bases remaining between them. CDR3 bases: TGTGCCAGCAGTCACCGGGGTCCCACCGAAGCTTTCTTT. Translation: CASSHRGPTEAFF.

The V and J genes are TRBV19 and TRBJ1-5; a possible D gene is TRBD1 (5 bases). Germline CDR1 LNHDA, CDR2 SQIVND (reference sequence). V was pared by 7 bases and J by 0 bases, with 13 bases between. The CDR3 consists of 15 residues. CDR3 amino acids: CASKVGENSNQPQHF. The CDR3 region has the DNA TGTGCCAGTAAGGTGGGGGAAAATAGCAATCAGCCCCAGCATTTT.

V gene TRBV7-3 combines with J gene TRBJ2-7, with D possibly matching TRBD2 (5 bases). Germline CDR1 is SGHTA and CDR2 is FQGTGA. The CDR3 loop spans 13 amino acids. V was pared by 5 bases and J by 1 base, with 9 bases between. The CDR3 nucleotides read TGTGCCAGCAGCCGAGGGCCGTCCTACGAGCAGTACTTC. This encodes CASSRGPSYEQYF.

V gene TRBV6-1 combines with J gene TRBJ2-7, with 8 positions matching TRBD2. CDR1 is MNHNS, CDR2 SASEGT, per germline. The CDR3 extends over 16 amino acids. J was trimmed by 5 bases and V by 3 bases; bases with no gene match: 12. The CDR3 here is CASSDVRGGRLHEQYF. As DNA, the CDR3 is TGTGCCAGCAGTGATGTCCGGGGGGGGCGCCTCCACGAGCAGTACTTC.

The table lists this clone with a count of one. This chain connects TRBV27 to TRBJ2-3; the D gene is possibly TRBD1 (6 bases). Germline V gives CDR1 MNHEY, CDR2 SMNVEV (reference sequence). The CDR3 is 15 amino acids. Trimming took 4 bases from V and 0 from J, leaving 11 bases between them. In DNA form, the CDR3 reads TGTGCCAGCAGTTCGGGACAATCTAGCACAGATACGCAGTATTTT. This translates into CASSSGQSSTDTQYF.

V gene TRBV5-1 combines with J gene TRBJ1-1; D is ambiguous. Trimming pared 5 bases from V and 5 bases from J, leaving 16 bases between. The germline CDR1 and CDR2 sequences are SGHRS and YFSETQ. The CDR3 spans 14 residues. The CDR3 here is CASRTTSPGTEAFF. Here the CDR3 DNA reads TGCGCCAGCAGAACTACATCTCCTGGGACTGAAGCTTTCTTT.

The CDR3 coding sequence is TGTGCCAGCAGTTATGAACGTTCCACCGGGGAGCTGTTTTTT. Protein: CASSYERSTGELFF. The rearrangement joins TRBV6-5 to TRBJ2-2; unclear D gene. The CDR3 contains 14 residues. Trimming shortened V by 3 bases and J by 4 bases, and 9 bases separated the two germline ends. Germline CDR1 reads MNHEY; CDR2 reads SVGAGI.

In its sample, this clone was seen once. This chain uses TRBV3-1 (or the pseudogene TRBV3-2) with TRBJ2-5; D is unresolved. V lost 1 base and J lost 4, with 13 bases in between. Germline V gene sequence: CDR1 LGHDT, CDR2 YNNKEL (reference sequence). The CDR3 is made up of 15 amino acids. Here the CDR3 DNA reads TGTGCCAGCAGCCAAGGCACGAGTCATGCAGAGACCCAGTACTTC. It codes for CASSQGTSHAETQYF.

The chain recombines TRBV5-4 with TRBJ2-7, with D hard to call. CDR1 and CDR2 (germline): SGHNT, YYREEE (reference sequence). This CDR3 spans 13 amino acids. V was clipped by 4 bases and J by 6 bases, with 14 bases between them. CDR3: CASSQSPAGEQYF. CDR3 DNA sequence: TGTGCCAGCAGCCAAAGCCCGGCTGGCGAGCAGTACTTC.